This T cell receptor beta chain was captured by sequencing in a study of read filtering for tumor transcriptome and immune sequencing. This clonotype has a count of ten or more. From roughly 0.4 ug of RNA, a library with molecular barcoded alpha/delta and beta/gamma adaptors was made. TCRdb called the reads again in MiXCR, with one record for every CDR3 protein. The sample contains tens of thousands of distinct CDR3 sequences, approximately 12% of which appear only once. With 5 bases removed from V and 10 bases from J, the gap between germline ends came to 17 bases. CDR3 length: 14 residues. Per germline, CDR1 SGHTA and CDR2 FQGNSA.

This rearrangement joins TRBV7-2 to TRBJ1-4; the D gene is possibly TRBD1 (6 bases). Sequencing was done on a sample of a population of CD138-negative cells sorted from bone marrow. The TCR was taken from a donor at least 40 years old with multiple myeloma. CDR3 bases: TGTGCCAGCAGCCCCGGGACAAGGCACGGAAAACTGTTTTTT. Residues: CASSPGTRHGKLFF.